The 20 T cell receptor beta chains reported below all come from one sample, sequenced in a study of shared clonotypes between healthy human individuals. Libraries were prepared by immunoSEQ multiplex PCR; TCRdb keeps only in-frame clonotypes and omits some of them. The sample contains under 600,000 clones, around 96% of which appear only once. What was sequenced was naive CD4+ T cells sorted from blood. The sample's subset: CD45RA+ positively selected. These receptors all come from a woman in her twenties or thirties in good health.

The CDR3 sequence is CASSHRSGGTYEQYF. Here the CDR3 DNA reads TGTGCCAGCTCCCACCGTTCGGGGGGCACCTACGAGCAGTACTTC. The rearrangement joins TRBV18 to TRBJ2-7, with TRBD2 as a possible D gene (7 bases). The germline V gene encodes CDR1 KGHSH and CDR2 LQKENI. This CDR3 region has 15 residues. Trimming took 6 bases from V and 2 from J, leaving 17 bases between them.

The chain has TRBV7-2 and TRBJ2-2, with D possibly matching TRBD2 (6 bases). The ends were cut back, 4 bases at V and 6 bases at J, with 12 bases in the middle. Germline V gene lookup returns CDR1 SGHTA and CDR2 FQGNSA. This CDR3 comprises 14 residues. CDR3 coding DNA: TGTGCCAGCAGCTCCACTAGCAGGTCCGGGGAGCTGTTTTTT. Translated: CASSSTSRSGELFF.

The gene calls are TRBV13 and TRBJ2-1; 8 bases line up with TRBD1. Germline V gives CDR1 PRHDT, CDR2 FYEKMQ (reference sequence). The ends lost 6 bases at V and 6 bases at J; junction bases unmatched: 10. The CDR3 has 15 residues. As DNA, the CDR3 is TGTGCCAGCAGGGTGGGCAGGGGGCCTTGCAATGAGCAGTTCTTC. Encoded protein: CASRVGRGPCNEQFF.

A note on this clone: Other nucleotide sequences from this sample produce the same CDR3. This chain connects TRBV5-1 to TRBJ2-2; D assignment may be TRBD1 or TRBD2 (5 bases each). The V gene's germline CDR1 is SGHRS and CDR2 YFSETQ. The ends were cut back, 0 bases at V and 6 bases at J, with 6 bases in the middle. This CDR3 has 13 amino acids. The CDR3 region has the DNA TGCGCCAGCAGCTTGGGAGGGGCCGGGGAGCTGTTTTTT. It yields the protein CASSLGGAGELFF.

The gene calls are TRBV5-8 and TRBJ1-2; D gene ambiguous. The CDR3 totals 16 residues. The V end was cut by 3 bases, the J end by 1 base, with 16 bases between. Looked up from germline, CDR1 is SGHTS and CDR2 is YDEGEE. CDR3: CASSYRASRDNYGYTF. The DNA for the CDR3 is TGTGCCAGCAGCTACCGGGCCTCGAGAGATAACTATGGCTACACCTTC.

The DNA of the CDR3 is TGTGCCAGCACCAACCCCTTCTCGGCTGGTTTCAACTATGGCTACACCTTC. Translated, it gives CASTNPFSAGFNYGYTF. The chain combines TRBV28 with TRBJ1-2; the D is unclear. The CDR3 loop spans 17 amino acids. The germline V and J ends were trimmed by 7 bases and 2 bases, with 23 bases remaining between them. The germline CDR1 and CDR2 sequences are MDHEN and SYDVKM.

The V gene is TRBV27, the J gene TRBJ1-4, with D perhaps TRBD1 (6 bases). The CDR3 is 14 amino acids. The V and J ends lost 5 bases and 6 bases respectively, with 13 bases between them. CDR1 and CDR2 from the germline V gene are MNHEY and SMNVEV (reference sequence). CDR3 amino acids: CASSGQGRDEKLFF. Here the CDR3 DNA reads TGTGCCAGCAGTGGGCAGGGGAGGGATGAAAAACTGTTTTTT.

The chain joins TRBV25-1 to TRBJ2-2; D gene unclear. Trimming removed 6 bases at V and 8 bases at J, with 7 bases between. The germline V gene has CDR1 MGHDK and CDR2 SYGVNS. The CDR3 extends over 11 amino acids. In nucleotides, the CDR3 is TGTGCCAGCAGCGCACTAGGGGAGCTGTTTTTT. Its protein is CASSALGELFF. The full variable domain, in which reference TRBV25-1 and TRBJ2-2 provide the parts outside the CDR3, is EADIYQTPRYLVIGTGKKITLECSQTMGHDKMYWYQQDPGMELHLIHYSYGVNSTEKGDLSSESTVSRIRTEHFPLTLESARPSHTSQYLCASSALGELFFGEGSRLTVL.

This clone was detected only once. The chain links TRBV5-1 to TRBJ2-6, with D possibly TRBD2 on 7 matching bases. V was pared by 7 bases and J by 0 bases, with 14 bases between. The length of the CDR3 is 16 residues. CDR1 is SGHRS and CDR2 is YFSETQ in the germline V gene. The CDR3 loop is CASGRGGSSGANVLTF. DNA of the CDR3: TGCGCCAGCGGCAGGGGCGGGAGCTCTGGGGCCAACGTCCTGACTTTC.

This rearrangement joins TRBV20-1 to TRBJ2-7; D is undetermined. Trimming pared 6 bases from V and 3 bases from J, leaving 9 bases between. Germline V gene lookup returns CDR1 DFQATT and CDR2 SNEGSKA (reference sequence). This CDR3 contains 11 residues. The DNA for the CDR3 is TGCAGTGCGACAAAAGACTACGAGCAGTACTTC. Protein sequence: CSATKDYEQYF.

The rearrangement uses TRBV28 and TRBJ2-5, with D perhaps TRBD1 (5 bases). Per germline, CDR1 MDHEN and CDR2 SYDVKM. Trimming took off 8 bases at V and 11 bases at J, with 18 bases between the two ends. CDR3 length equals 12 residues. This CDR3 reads CASCGAALRQYF. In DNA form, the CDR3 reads TGTGCCAGCTGTGGGGCAGCACTACGGCAGTACTTC.

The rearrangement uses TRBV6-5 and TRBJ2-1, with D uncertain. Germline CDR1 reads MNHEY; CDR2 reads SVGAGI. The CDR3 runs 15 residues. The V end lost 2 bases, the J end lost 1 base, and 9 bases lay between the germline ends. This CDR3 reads CASSYDGVSYNEQFF. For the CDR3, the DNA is TGTGCCAGCAGTTACGATGGGGTGTCCTACAATGAGCAGTTCTTC.

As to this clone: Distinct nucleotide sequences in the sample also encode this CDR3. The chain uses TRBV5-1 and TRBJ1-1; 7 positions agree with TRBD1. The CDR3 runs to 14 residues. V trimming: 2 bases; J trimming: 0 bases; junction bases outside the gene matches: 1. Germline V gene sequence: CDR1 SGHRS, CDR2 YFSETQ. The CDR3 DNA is TGCGCCAGCAGCTTAGGGACAGTGAACACTGAAGCTTTCTTT. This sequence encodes CASSLGTVNTEAFF.

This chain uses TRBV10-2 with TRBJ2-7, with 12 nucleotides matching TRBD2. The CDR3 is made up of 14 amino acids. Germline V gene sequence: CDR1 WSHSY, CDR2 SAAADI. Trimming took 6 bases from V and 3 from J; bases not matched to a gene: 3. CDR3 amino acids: CASRWTSGNYEQYF. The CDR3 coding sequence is TGCGCCAGCAGGTGGACTAGCGGGAACTACGAGCAGTACTTC.

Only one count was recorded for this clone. The CDR3 nucleotides are TGTGCCAGCAGTGAAGCGAGACATGCAAAAGAGTGGGACATAACCTACGAGCAGTACTTC. Its protein product is CASSEARHAKEWDITYEQYF. The rearrangement joins TRBV2 to TRBJ2-7, with D possibly TRBD1 on 6 matching bases. This CDR3 has 20 amino acids. Germline-derived CDR1 and CDR2 are SNHLY and FYNNEI. The V and J ends lost 0 bases and 2 bases respectively, with 26 bases between them.

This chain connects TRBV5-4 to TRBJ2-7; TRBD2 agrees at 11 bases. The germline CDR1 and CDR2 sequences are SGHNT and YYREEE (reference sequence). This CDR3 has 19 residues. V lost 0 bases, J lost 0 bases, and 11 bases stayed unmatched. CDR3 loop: CASSLAVLAGGALSYEQYF. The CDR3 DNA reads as TGTGCCAGCAGCTTGGCGGTGTTAGCGGGAGGGGCCCTCTCCTACGAGCAGTACTTC.

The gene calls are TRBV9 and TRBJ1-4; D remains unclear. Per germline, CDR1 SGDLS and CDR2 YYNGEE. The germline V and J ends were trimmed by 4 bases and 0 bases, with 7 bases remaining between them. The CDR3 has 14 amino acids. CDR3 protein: CASSPSTTNEKLFF. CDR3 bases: TGTGCCAGCAGCCCCTCCACAACTAATGAAAAACTGTTTTTT. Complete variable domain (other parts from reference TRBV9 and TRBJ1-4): DSGVTQTPKHLITATGQRVTLRCSPRSGDLSVYWYQQSLDQGLQFLIQYYNGEERAKGNILERFSAQQFPDLHSELNLSSLELGDSALYFCASSPSTTNEKLFFGSGTQLSVL.

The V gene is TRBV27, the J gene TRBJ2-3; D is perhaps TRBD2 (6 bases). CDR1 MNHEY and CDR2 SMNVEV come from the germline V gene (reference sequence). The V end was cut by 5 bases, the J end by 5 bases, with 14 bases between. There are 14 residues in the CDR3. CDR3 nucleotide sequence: TGTGCCAGCAGTCCGCGGGACGCCGGAGATACGCAGTATTTT. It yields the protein CASSPRDAGDTQYF.

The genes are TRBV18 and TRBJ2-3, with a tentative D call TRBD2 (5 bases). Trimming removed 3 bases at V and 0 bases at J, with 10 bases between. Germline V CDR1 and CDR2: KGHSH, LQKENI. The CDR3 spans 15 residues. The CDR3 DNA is TGTGCCAGCTCACCCCCGGGAATGAGCACAGATACGCAGTATTTT. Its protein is CASSPPGMSTDTQYF.

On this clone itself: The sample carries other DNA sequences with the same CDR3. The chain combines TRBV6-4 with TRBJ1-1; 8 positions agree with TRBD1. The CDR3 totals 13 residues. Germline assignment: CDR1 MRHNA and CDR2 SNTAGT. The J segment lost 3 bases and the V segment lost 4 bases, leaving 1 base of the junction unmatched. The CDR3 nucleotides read TGTGCCAGCAGTGCGGACAGGGACACTGAAGCTTTCTTT. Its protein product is CASSADRDTEAFF.